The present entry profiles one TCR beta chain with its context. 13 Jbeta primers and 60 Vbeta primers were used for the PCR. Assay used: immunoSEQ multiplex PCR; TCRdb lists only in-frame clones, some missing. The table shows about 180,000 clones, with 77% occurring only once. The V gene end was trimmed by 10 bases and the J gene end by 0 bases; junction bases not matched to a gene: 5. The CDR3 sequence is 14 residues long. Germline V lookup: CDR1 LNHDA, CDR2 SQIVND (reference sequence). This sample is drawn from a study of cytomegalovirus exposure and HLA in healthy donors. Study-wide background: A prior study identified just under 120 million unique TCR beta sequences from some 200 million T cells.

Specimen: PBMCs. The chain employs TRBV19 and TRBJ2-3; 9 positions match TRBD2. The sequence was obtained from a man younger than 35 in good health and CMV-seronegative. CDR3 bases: TGTGCCACCGCTAGCGGGGTGAGCACAGATACGCAGTATTTT. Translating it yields CATASGVSTDTQYF.